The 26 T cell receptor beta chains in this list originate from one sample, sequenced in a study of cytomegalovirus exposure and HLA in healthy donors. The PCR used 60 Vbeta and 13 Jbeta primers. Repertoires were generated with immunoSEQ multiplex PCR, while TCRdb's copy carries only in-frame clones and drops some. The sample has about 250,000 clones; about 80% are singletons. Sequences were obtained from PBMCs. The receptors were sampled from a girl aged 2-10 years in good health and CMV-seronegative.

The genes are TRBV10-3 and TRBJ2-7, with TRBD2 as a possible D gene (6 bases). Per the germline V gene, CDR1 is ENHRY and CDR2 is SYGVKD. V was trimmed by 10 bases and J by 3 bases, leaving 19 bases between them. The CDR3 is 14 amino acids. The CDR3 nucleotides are TGTGCCACAAACCGGGACTCATCTAACTACGAGCAGTACTTC. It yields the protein CATNRDSSNYEQYF.

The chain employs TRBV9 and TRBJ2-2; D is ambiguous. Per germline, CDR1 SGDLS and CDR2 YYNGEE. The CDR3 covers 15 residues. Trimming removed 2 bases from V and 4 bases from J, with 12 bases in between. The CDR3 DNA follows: TGTGCCAGCAGCGTCAGAAGAGGCCCCACCGGGGAGCTGTTTTTT. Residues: CASSVRRGPTGELFF.

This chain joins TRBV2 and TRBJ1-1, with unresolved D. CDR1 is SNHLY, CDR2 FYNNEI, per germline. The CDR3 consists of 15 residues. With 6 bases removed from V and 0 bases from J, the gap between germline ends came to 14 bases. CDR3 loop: CASSLRVVMNTEAFF. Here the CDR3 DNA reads TGTGCCAGCAGCCTCCGGGTGGTAATGAACACTGAAGCTTTCTTT.

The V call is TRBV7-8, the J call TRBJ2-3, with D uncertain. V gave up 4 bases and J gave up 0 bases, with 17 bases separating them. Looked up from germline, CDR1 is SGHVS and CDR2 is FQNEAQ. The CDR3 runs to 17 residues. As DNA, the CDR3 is TGTGCCAGCAGCTCCCTCGGTCGGGTGTTTAGCACAGATACGCAGTATTTT. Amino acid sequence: CASSSLGRVFSTDTQYF.

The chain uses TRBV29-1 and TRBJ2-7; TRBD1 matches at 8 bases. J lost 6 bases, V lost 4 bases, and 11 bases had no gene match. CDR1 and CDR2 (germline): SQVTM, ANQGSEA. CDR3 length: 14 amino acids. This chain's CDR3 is CSVARDRGLLEQYF. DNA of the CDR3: TGCAGCGTTGCCCGAGACAGGGGACTTCTCGAGCAGTACTTC.

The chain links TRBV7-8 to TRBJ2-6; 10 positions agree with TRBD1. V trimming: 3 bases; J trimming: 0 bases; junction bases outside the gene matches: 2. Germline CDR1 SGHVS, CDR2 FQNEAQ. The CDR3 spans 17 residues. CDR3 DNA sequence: TGTGCCAGCAGCTTGGGACAGGGGAGCTCTGGGGCCAACGTCCTGACTTTC. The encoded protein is CASSLGQGSSGANVLTF.

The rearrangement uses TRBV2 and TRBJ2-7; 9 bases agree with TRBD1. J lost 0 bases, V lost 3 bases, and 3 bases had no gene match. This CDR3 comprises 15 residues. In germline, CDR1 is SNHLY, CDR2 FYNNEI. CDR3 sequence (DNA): TGTGCCAGCAGTGAGGGACAGGGCCTCTCCTACGAGCAGTACTTC. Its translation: CASSEGQGLSYEQYF.

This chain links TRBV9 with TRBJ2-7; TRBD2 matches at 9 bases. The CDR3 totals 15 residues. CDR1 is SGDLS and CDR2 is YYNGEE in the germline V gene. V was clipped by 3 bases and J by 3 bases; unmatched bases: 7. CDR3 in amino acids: CASSESGGYDYEQYF. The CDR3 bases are TGTGCCAGCAGCGAAAGCGGGGGGTATGACTACGAGCAGTACTTC.

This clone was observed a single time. CDR3 bases: TGTGCCTGGAGTATCGGCACAGATACGCAGTATTTT. It yields the protein CAWSIGTDTQYF. The chain is built from TRBV30 and TRBJ2-3; no reliable D call. Trimming left V 2 bases short and J 1 base short, with 4 bases between. CDR3 size: 12 residues. Germline V gives CDR1 GTSNPN, CDR2 SVGIG (reference sequence).

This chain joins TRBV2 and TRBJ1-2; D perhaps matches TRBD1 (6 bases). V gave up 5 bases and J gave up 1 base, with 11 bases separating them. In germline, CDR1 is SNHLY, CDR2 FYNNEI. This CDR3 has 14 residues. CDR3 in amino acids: CASSWDNNNYGYTF. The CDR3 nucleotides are TGTGCCAGCAGTTGGGACAATAATAACTATGGCTACACCTTC.

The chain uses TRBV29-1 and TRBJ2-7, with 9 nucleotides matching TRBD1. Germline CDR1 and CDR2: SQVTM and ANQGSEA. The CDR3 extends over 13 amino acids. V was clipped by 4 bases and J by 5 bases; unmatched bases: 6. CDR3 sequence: CSVVTGGVDEQYF. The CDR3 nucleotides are TGCAGCGTTGTAACAGGGGGCGTCGACGAGCAGTACTTC.

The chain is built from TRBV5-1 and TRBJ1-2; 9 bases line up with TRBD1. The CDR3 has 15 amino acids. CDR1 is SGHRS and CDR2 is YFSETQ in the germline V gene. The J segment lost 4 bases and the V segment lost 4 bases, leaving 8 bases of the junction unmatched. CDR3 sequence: CASSPQGQGVYGYTF. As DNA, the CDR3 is TGCGCCAGCAGCCCCCAGGGACAGGGAGTCTATGGCTACACCTTC. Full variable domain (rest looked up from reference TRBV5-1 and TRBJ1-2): KAGVTQTPRYLIKTRGQQVTLSCSPISGHRSVSWYQQTPGQGLQFLFEYFSETQRNKGNFPGRFSGRQFSNSRSEMNVSTLELGDSALYLCASSPQGQGVYGYTFGSGTRLTVV.

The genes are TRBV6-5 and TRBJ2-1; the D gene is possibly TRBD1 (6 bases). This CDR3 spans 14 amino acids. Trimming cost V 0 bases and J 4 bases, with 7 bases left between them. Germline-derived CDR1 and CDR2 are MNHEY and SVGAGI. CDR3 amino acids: CASSYSTGYNEQFF. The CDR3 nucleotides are TGTGCCAGCAGTTACTCGACAGGTTACAATGAGCAGTTCTTC.

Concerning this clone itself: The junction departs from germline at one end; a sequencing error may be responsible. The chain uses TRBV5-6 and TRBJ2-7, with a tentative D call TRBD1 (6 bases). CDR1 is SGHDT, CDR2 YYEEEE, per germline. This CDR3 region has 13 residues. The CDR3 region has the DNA TGTGCCAGCAGCTTGGATTGGGGACAAAGGTTGGACTTC. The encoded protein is CASSLDWGQRLDF.

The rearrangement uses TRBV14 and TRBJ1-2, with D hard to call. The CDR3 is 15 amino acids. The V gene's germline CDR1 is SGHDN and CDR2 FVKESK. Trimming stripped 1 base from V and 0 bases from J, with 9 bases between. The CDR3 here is CASSQVDFPNYGYTF. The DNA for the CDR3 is TGTGCCAGCAGCCAAGTAGACTTCCCTAACTATGGCTACACCTTC.

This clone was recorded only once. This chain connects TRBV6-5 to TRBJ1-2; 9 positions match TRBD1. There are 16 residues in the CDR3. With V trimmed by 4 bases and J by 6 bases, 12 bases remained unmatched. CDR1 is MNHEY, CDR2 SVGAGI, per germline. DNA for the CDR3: TGTGCCAGCAGTTGGTATTGGGACAGGGTCTTCAATGGCTACACCTTC. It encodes CASSWYWDRVFNGYTF.

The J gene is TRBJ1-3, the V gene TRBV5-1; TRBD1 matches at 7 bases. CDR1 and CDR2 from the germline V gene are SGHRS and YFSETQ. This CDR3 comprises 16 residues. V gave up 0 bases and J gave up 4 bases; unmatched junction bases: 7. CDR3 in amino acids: CASSLGGQLGGNTIYF. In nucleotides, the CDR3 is TGCGCCAGCAGCTTGGGGGGACAGTTGGGCGGAAACACCATATATTTT.

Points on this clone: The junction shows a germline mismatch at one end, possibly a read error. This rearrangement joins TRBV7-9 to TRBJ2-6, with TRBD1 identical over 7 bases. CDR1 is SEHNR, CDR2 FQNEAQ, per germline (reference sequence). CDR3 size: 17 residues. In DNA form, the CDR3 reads TGTGCCAGCAGCGCCCTACAGGGGATCTCTCGGGCCAACGTCCTGACTTTC. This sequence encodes CASSALQGISRANVLTF.

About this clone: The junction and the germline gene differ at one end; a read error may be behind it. CDR3 sequence (DNA): TGTTCCAGCAGCCGACTGGGGACAGTGCTTAATTCACCCCTCCACTTT. This sequence encodes CSSSRLGTVLNSPLHF. This chain connects TRBV7-9 to TRBJ1-6, with 7 bases that match TRBD1. In germline, CDR1 is SEHNR, CDR2 FQNEAQ (reference sequence). This CDR3 is 16 amino acids long.

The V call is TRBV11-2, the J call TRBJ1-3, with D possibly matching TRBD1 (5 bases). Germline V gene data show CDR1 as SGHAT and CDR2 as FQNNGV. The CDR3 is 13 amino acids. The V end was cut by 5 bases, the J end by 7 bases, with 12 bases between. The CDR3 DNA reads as TGTGCCAGCAGCCCCAGGGACTCCAACACCATATATTTT. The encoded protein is CASSPRDSNTIYF. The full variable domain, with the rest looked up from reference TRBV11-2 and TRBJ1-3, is EAGVAQSPRYKIIEKRQSVAFWCNPISGHATLYWYQQILGQGPKLLIQFQNNGVVDDSQLPKDRFSAERLKGVDSTLKIQPAKLEDSAVYLCASSPRDSNTIYFGEGSWLTVV.

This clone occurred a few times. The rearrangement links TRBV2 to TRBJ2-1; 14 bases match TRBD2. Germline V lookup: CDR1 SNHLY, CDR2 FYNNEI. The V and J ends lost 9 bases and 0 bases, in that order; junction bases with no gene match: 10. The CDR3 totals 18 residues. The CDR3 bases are TGTGCCAGTAGCCGGGGACTAGCGGGAGTAAACTCCTACAATGAGCAGTTCTTC. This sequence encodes CASSRGLAGVNSYNEQFF.

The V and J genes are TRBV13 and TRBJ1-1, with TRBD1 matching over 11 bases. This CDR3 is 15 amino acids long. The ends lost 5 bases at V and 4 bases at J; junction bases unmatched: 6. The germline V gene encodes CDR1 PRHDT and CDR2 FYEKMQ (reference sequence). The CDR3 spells CASSEGDRGGTEAFF. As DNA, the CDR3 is TGTGCCAGCAGCGAGGGGGACAGGGGGGGCACTGAAGCTTTCTTT.

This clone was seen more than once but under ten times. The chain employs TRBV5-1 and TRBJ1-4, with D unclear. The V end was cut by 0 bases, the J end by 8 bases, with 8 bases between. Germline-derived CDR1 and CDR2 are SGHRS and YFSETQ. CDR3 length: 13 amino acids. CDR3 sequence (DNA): TGCGCCAGCAGCTTGGGCCTGACAGAAAAACTGTTTTTT. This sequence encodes CASSLGLTEKLFF.

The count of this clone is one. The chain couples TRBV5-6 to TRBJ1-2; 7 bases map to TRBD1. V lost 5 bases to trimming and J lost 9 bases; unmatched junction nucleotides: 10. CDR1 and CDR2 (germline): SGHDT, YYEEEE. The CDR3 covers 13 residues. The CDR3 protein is CASSPPGTVSYTF. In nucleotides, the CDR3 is TGTGCCAGCAGTCCCCCCGGGACAGTGAGCTACACCTTC.

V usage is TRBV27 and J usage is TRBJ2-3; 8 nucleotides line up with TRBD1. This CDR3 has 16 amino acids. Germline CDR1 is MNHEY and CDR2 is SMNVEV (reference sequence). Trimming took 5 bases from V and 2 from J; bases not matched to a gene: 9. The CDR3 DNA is TGTGCCAGCAGTCCCGGGACAGGCCACCCCACAGATACGCAGTATTTT. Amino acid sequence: CASSPGTGHPTDTQYF.

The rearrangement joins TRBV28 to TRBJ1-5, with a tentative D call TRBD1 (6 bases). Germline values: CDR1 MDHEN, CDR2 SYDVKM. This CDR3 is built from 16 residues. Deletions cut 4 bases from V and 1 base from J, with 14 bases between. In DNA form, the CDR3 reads TGTGCCAGCAGTTCGGACAGCGTGGTAAGCAATCAGCCCCAGCATTTT. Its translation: CASSSDSVVSNQPQHF.